This TCR beta chain was observed in a study of T cell responses to AZD1222 COVID-19 vaccine (dated by TCRdb to about 2021). Some background on the complete study: A total of more than 230 trial participants underwent TCR sequencing, of whom about 210 received two doses of AZD1222 and about 25 received two doses of the MenACWY control vaccine. Trial participants were enrolled into age subgroups of 18-55, 56-69 and 70-plus years, which contained roughly 150, 30 and 60 TCR-sequenced participants, respectively.

The time point tag for this specimen amounts to: about 28 days (+/-7) after the second vaccine dose. AZD1222 recipients with second doses at about 4 weeks or about 12 weeks were pooled, because spike-specific TCR depth and breadth did not differ between schedules. Samples from vaccinated people were obtained from the UK trials COV001 and COV002, which included a single-blind randomized controlled phase 2/3 trial of AZD1222 (ChAdOx1 nCoV-19) in healthy adults. For TCRbeta chain sequencing, PBMC samples were collected from trial participants at day 0 and at day 28 after the second dose. About this clone itself: Its binding antigen is unknown. No clone much larger than this one lies a single base away; base qualities are absent.

The CDR3 regions of human TCRbeta chains were analyzed by immunosequencing. Per the original workflow: TCRs in the repertoires were compared against a reference library of SARS-CoV-2-specific TCRs that had been generated with the MIRA antigen-specificity platform. Breadth meant the fraction of unique TCRs that were SARS-CoV-2-associated, whereas depth meant the fraction of total T cells that were SARS-CoV-2-associated. Using the MIRA data, every spike-specific TCR was mapped to the spike region that the TCR reacted to and assigned to either a CD4 or a CD8 class. Log10-transformed breadth and depth values were compared by one-way ANOVA with Sidak's multiple comparisons tests. Drawn from immuneACCESS, this table holds only the in-frame rearrangements with V and J called that TCRdb kept. Clones are partly lost; checked studies trace under half to an unresolved V gene and leave the rest unexplained. That table supplies the V and J calls and clone size; D and trimming were determined from the DNA. The sample data list 130,000 to 150,000 clones, and approximately 90% of these were observed just once. The ten largest make up under 2% of the sample.

Between the V and J ends, shortened by 4 bases and 9 bases respectively, the junction contains 12 bases. Including the terminal cysteine and phenylalanine, the CDR3 comprises 12 residues. The kept DNA is CDR3 alone, 36 bases in frame from the first base. From the germline V gene, CDR1 is SQVTM and CDR2 is ANQGSEA. Broad study findings and their caveats: In the small 56-69-year group, the increase in depth fell short of significance, most likely because of low power. Participants were mostly white British, with more females than males. The authors suggested clonal diversity may have been underestimated. After two AZD1222 doses, both the breadth and the depth of spike-specific TCRs were significantly higher than at day 0 and than in MenACWY recipients. Reportedly, close to half of the unique spike-specific TCRs recognized epitopes lying outside the regions that are mutated in the B.1.351 and B.1.1.7 variants. Because no samples from the day 14 peak response were available, repertoires could be characterized only after the peak T cell response. Only 5 to 7 AZD1222 recipients were SARS-CoV-2 seropositive at baseline, limiting conclusions about previously exposed vaccinees. The vaccine-associated CD4 TCRs covered the entire spike protein, and the dominant responses fell in regions 160-218 and 743-854.

This sequence was found in an adult who received the AZD1222 COVID-19 vaccine. This chain is built from TRBV29-1 and TRBJ1-4; no D gene call is confident. Source: peripheral blood, taken 28 days after the second AZD1222 dose. The nucleotide sequence is TGCAGCGTTGCCGGGATCAGGCAAAAACTGTTTTTT. This sequence encodes CSVAGIRQKLFF.